What follows are 11 T cell receptor beta chains derived from one specimen sequenced in a study of T cell responses to AZD1222 COVID-19 vaccine. Assay used: immunoSEQ multiplex PCR; TCRdb lists only in-frame clones, some missing. The data show around 99,000 clones, roughly nine tenths seen once. The source was peripheral blood, collected 28 days after the second AZD1222 dose. Source of these receptors: an adult who received the AZD1222 COVID-19 vaccine.

V is TRBV5-1 and J is TRBJ2-7; D gene uncertain. Trimming took off 0 bases at V and 4 bases at J, with 8 bases between the two ends. CDR1 and CDR2 (germline): SGHRS, YFSETQ. The CDR3 contains 13 residues. For the CDR3, the DNA is TGCGCCAGCAGCTTGGCTGATTTATACGAGCAGTACTTC. This translates into CASSLADLYEQYF.

The chain recombines TRBV6-5 with TRBJ2-2, with TRBD1 identical over 7 bases. The CDR3 contains 14 residues. CDR1 and CDR2 from the germline V gene are MNHEY and SVGAGI. Germline trimming cut 6 bases from V and 5 bases from J; bases unmatched to any gene: 6. In DNA, the CDR3 is TGTGCCAGCAGCTACAGGGGAGAAACCGGGGAGCTGTTTTTT. The encoded protein is CASSYRGETGELFF.

The CDR3, as DNA: TGTGCCAGCAGTTCCGGACAGGTTTTTGAAAAACTGTTTTTT. Amino acids: CASSSGQVFEKLFF. The rearrangement joins TRBV28 to TRBJ1-4; TRBD1 agrees at 7 bases. This CDR3 is built from 14 residues. Germline V gene sequence: CDR1 MDHEN, CDR2 SYDVKM. V gave up 4 bases and J gave up 7 bases; unmatched junction bases: 6.

The chain has TRBV29-1 and TRBJ2-5; tentatively, D is TRBD2 (5 bases). This CDR3 is 13 amino acids long. Trimming took 6 bases from V and 2 from J, leaving 13 bases between them. Germline CDR1 and CDR2: SQVTM and ANQGSEA. CDR3: CSVAAALQETQYF. CDR3 nucleotides: TGCAGCGTAGCGGCAGCATTACAAGAGACCCAGTACTTC.

This chain joins TRBV6-5 and TRBJ2-5, with D perhaps TRBD1 (5 bases). From germline, CDR1 is MNHEY and CDR2 SVGAGI. The V gene lost 2 bases and the J gene lost 5 bases, with 12 bases spanning the gap. This CDR3 is 14 amino acids long. This chain's CDR3 is CASSYQGLSETQYF. CDR3 nucleotide sequence: TGTGCCAGCAGTTACCAGGGTTTGTCGGAGACCCAGTACTTC.

This chain connects TRBV28 to TRBJ1-1; D is undetermined. V was shortened by 3 bases and J by 5 bases, with 4 bases between the two germline ends. In germline, CDR1 is MDHEN, CDR2 SYDVKM. The CDR3 sequence is 11 residues long. CDR3 DNA sequence: TGTGCCAGCAGTTTTGGGACTGAAGCTTTCTTT. It is translated as CASSFGTEAFF. The full variable domain, rest sourced from reference TRBV28 and TRBJ1-1, is DVKVTQSSRYLVKRTGEKVFLECVQDMDHENMFWYRQDPGLGLRLIYFSYDVKMKEKGDIPEGYSVSREKKERFSLILESASTNQTSMYLCASSFGTEAFFGQGTRLTVV.

This chain connects TRBV5-3 to TRBJ2-7; D remains ambiguous. Being an ORF, TRBV5-3 has a function that is uncertain. The CDR3 loop spans 12 amino acids. V was pared by 3 bases and J by 2 bases, with 6 bases between. The CDR3 region is CARSSGTYEQYF. The CDR3 DNA follows: TGTGCCAGAAGCTCCGGAACCTACGAGCAGTACTTC.

The chain employs TRBV6-5 and TRBJ1-1; D may be TRBD1 (5 bases). The CDR3 runs to 15 residues. In germline, CDR1 is MNHEY, CDR2 SVGAGI. V lost 6 bases and J lost 0, with 14 bases in between. In DNA form, the CDR3 reads TGTGCCAGCAGCCGAAGGGGACGGCTGAACACTGAAGCTTTCTTT. Protein: CASSRRGRLNTEAFF.

The chain employs TRBV5-1 and TRBJ1-1, with D tentatively TRBD1 (5 bases). The CDR3 contains 16 residues. Looked up from germline, CDR1 is SGHRS and CDR2 is YFSETQ. The ends were cut back, 6 bases at V and 1 base at J, with 19 bases in the middle. Written as DNA, the CDR3 is TGCGCCAGCACTGGGGCAGACGAACTCTCGAACACTGAAGCTTTCTTT. It encodes CASTGADELSNTEAFF.

The chain has TRBV5-4 and TRBJ2-2; no definite D call. CDR3 length: 15 amino acids. The V gene's germline CDR1 is SGHNT and CDR2 YYREEE (reference sequence). Trimming cost V 0 bases and J 0 bases, with 6 bases left between them. CDR3 coding DNA: TGTGCCAGCAGCTTGGTGGGATCGAACACCGGGGAGCTGTTTTTT. This codes for CASSLVGSNTGELFF.

The V call is TRBV5-4, the J call TRBJ2-5; 8 bases map to TRBD2. CDR1 is SGHNT, CDR2 YYREEE, per germline (reference sequence). The CDR3 loop spans 14 amino acids. With V trimmed by 2 bases and J by 5 bases, 5 bases remained unmatched. The CDR3 reads CASSLRTSRETQYF. The CDR3 region has the DNA TGTGCCAGCAGCTTACGGACTAGCCGGGAGACCCAGTACTTC.